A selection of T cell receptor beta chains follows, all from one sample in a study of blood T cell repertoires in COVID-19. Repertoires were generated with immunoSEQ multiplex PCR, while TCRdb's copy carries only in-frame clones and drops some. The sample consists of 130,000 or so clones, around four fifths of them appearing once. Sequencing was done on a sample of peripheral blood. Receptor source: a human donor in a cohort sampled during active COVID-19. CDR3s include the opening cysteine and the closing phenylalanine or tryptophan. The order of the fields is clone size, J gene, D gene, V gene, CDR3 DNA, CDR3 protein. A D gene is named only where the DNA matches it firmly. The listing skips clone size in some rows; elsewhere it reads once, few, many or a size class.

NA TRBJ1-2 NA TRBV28 TGTGCCAGCAGTCTAGCCGGGACACGCTATGGCTACACCTTC CASSLAGTRYGYTF
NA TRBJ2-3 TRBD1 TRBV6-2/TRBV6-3 TGTGCCAGCAGTGTGACAGGGCAAAGCACAGATACGCAGTATTTT CASSVTGQSTDTQYF
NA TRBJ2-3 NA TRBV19 TGTGCCAGTACCTTTCGGGGTGGAGATACGCAGTATTTT CASTFRGGDTQYF
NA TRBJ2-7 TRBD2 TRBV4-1 TGCGCCAGCAGCTTACTAGCGGGGGGTACCTACGAGCAGTACTTC CASSLLAGGTYEQYF
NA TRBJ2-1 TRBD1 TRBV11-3 TGTGCCAGCAGCGGGGGGACAGGGCGGCCCTACAATGAGCAGTTCTTC CASSGGTGRPYNEQFF
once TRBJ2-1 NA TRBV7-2 TGTGCCAGCAGCTTAGCGACTAGCTCCTACAATGAGCAGTTCTTC CASSLATSSYNEQFF
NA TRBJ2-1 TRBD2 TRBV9 TGTGCCAGCAGCGTAGAAGCGGGGTTTCAGCAGTTCTTC CASSVEAGFQQFF
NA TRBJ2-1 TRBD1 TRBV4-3 TGCGCCAGCAGCCAGGTCAAGGGACAGTACAATGAGCAGTTCTTC CASSQVKGQYNEQFF
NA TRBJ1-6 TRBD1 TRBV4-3 TGCGCCAGCAGCCATTCCGGGACAGGGGGCTATAATTCACCCCTCCACTTT CASSHSGTGGYNSPLHF
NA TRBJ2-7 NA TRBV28 TGTGCCAGCAGCTCCACCCCGACAGTTTCCTACGAGCAGTACTTC CASSSTPTVSYEQYF
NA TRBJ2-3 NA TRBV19 TGTGCCAGTAGTGCAGCACTAGTTTATAGCACAGATACGCAGTATTTT CASSAALVYSTDTQYF
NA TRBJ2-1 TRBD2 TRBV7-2 TGTGCCAGCAGCCTGCTCCGACTAGCGGGGTCCTACACTGAGCAGTTCTTC CASSLLRLAGSYTEQFF
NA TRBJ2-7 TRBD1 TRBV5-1 TGCGCCAGCAGCGCCTCCGGGACAGGAATAGGCGAGCAGTACTTC CASSASGTGIGEQYF
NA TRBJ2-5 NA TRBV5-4 TGTGCCAGCAGCCGGGACATGCAAGAGACCCAGTACTTC CASSRDMQETQYF
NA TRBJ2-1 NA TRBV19 TGTGCCAGTATGGGCACACGAAATGAGCAGTTCTTC CASMGTRNEQFF
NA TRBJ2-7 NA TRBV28 TGTGCCAGCAGGCGACCTGAGGGGCGGGGTGGGTCCTACGAGCAGTACTTC CASRRPEGRGGSYEQYF
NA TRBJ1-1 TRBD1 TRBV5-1 TGCGCCAGCAGCTTGGAACGACAGGGTCAGGGGGCTTTCTTT CASSLERQGQGAFF
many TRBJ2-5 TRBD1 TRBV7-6 TGTGCCAGCAGCCCCGAGACAGGGAAAAAAGAGACCCAGTACTTC CASSPETGKKETQYF
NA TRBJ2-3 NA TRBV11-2 TGTGCCAGCAGCAAGCTAGCGACAGATACGCAGTATTTT CASSKLATDTQYF
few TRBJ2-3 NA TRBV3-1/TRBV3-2 TGTGCCAGCAGCCAGGCGGGGGCTTGGGGTGCAGATACGCAGTATTTT CASSQAGAWGADTQYF
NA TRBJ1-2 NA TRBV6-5 TGTGCCAGCAGGACCGGGACACACTATGGCTACACCTTC CASRTGTHYGYTF
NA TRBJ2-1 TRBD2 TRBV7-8 TGTGCCAGCAGCTTAGGTGGCGGGGGGTACAATGAGCAGTTCTTC CASSLGGGGYNEQFF
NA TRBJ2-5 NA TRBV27 TGTGCCAGCAGTTTAGACCCACGGGGTTTCCAAGAGACCCAGTACTTC CASSLDPRGFQETQYF
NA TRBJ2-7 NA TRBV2 TGTGCCAGCAGATATCGACCCACAGGGAACTACGAGCAGTACTTC CASRYRPTGNYEQYF
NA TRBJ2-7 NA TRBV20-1 TGCAGTGCTAGTGCAATAGCTAATAAGTACGAGCAGTACTTC CSASAIANKYEQYF
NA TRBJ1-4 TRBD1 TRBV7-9 TGTGCCAGCAGCCAGACAGGGAAATGGGGCACAACTAATGAAAAACTGTTTTTT CASSQTGKWGTTNEKLFF
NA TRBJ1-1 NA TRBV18 TGTGCCAGCTCACCACTCGGGGAGAACACTGAAGCTTTCTTT CASSPLGENTEAFF
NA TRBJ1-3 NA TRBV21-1 TGTGCCAGCAGCGCGGGGACAGGGGGTATGAGCTCTGGAAACACCATATATTTT CASSAGTGGMSSGNTIYF
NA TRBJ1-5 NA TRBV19 TGTGCCAGTGGGCAGGGGATCAATCAGCCCCAGCATTTT CASGQGINQPQHF
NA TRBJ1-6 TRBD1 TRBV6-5 TGTGCCAGCAGAACAGGGGGCGATTGGAATTCACCCCTCCACTTT CASRTGGDWNSPLHF
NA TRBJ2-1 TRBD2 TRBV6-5 TGTGCCAGCAGAGACGCGCGGGGGGCGAATGAGCAGTTCTTC CASRDARGANEQFF
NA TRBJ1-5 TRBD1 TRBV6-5 TGTGCCAGCAGGCAGACAGGGAACAATCAGCCCCAGCATTTT CASRQTGNNQPQHF
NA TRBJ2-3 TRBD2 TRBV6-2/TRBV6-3 TGTGCCAGCAGTTACTCTTCGGCTAGCGGGGGGGATGTTACAGATACGCAGTATTTT CASSYSSASGGDVTDTQYF
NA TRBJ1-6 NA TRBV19 TGTGCCAGTAGTAACCCGGGACACCTTTCACCCCTCCACTTT CASSNPGHLSPLHF
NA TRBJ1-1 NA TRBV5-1 TGCGCCAGCAGCTCCGCCGACAAGCCGGCTAACACTGAAGCTTTCTTT CASSSADKPANTEAFF
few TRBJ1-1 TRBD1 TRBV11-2 TGTGCCAGCAGCCAACAACCGGGACAGGGGGTCACTGAAGCTTTCTTT CASSQQPGQGVTEAFF
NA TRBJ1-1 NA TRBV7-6 TGTGCCAGCAGCACCTTTCAGGGGTTAGACACTGAAGCTTTCTTT CASSTFQGLDTEAFF
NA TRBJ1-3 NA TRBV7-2 TGTGCCAGCAGCTTGACCCTCGGAGACACCATATATTTT CASSLTLGDTIYF
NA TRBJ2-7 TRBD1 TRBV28 TGTGCCAGCACTGGACAGGACTACGAGCAGTACTTC CASTGQDYEQYF
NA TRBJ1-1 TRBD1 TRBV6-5 TGTGCCAGCAGTTACGCAACAGGGGGCGCTTCTGAAGCTTTCTTT CASSYATGGASEAFF
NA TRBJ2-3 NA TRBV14 TGTGCCAGCAGCAGGGGGGGGACTTACACAGATACGCAGTATTTT CASSRGGTYTDTQYF